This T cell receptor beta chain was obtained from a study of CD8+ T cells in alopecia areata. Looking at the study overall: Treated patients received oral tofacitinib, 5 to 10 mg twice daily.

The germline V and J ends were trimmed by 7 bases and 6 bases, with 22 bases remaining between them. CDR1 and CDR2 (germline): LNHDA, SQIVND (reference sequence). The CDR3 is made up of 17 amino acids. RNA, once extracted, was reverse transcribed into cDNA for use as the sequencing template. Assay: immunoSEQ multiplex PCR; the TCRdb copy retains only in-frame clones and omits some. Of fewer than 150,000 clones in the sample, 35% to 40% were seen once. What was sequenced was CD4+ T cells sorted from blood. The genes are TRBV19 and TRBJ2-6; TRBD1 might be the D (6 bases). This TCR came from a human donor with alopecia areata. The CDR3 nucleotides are TGTGCCAGTACTGCGGTTACAGGGCCGCGGAAGGCCAACGTCCTGACTTTC. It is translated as CASTAVTGPRKANVLTF.